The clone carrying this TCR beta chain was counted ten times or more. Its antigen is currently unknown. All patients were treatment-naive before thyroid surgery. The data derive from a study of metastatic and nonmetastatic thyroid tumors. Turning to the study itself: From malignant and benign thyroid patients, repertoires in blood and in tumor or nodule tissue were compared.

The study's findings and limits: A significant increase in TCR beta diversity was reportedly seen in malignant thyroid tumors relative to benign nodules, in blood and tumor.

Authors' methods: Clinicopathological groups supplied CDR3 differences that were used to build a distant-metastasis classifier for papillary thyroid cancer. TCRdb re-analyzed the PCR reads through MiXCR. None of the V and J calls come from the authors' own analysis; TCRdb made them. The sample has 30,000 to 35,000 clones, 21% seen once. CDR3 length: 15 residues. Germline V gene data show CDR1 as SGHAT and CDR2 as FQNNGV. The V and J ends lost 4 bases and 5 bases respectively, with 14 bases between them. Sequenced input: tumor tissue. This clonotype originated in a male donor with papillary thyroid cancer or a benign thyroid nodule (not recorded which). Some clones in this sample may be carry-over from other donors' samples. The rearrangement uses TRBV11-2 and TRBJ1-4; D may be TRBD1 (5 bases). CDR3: CASSWGDGVNEKLFF. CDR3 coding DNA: TGTGCCAGCAGCTGGGGGGACGGAGTCAATGAAAAACTGTTTTTT.